This T cell receptor beta chain was sequenced in a study of T cell responses to AZD1222 COVID-19 vaccine. Study results and limitations: There were mostly white British donors and more females than males, and clonal diversity was possibly underestimated.

Data came from immunoSEQ multiplex PCR; TCRdb stores just in-frame clones and leaves some out. This sample carries 100,000 to 150,000 clones, about 93% of them seen once, and the ten largest clones take 5% to 6.5%. About this clone: Its matching antigen is unknown.

The CDR3 is 13 residues long. V was clipped by 8 bases and J by 5 bases, with 15 bases between them. Germline loops: CDR1 MNHEY, CDR2 SVGAGI. The V and J genes are TRBV6-5 and TRBJ1-1; D is unclear. This clonotype originated in an adult in good health. The source material was peripheral blood, sampled on day 0 of AZD1222 vaccination. The CDR3 sequence: CASGRINPTEAFF. Written as DNA, the CDR3 is TGTGCCAGCGGAAGGATAAATCCAACTGAAGCTTTCTTT.